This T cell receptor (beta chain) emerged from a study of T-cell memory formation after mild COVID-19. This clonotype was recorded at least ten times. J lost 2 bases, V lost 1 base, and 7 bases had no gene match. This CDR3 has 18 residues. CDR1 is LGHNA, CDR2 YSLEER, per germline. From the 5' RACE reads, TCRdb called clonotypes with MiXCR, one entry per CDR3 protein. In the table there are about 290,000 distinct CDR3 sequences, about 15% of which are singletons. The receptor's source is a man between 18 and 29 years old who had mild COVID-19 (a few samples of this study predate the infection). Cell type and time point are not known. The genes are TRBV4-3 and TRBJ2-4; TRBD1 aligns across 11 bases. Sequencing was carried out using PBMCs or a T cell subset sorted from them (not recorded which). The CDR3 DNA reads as TGCGCCAGCAGCCAAGCCCGGACAGGGGGCTGGTCCAAAAACATTCAGTACTTC. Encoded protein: CASSQARTGGWSKNIQYF.